These T cell receptor beta chains were read from a single sample in a study of tumor and adjacent non-tumor tissue in lung cancer. A single record per CDR3 protein comes from TCRdb applying MiXCR to the multiplex PCR reads. The table lists tens of thousands of distinct CDR3 sequences, around 82% of them singletons, with 40% to 55% in the top ten. Sequences were obtained from distant non-tumor lung tissue. Every receptor here comes from a man aged 55 to 70 with non-small cell lung cancer. The CDR3 runs from the conserved cysteine through the conserved F or W. Fields, in order: CDR3 length, D gene, V gene, J gene, clone size, CDR3 protein, CDR3 DNA. A D gene is named only where the DNA matches it firmly. Rows give clone size only sometimes, using once, few, many, or a class for an expanded clone.

CDR3 length: 16; D gene: NA; V gene: TRBV21-1; J gene: TRBJ2-7; clone size: few; CDR3 protein: CASSKVGVNSSYEQYF; CDR3 DNA: TGTGCCAGCAGCAAAGTCGGCGTTAACAGCTCCTACGAGCAGTACTTC
CDR3 length: 16; D gene: TRBD1; V gene: TRBV10-3; J gene: TRBJ2-7; clone size: NA; CDR3 protein: CAISEPRTGSTYEQYF; CDR3 DNA: TGTGCCATCAGCGAACCCAGGACAGGTTCAACCTACGAGCAATACTTC
CDR3 length: 16; D gene: TRBD2; V gene: TRBV7-9; J gene: TRBJ2-1; clone size: NA; CDR3 protein: CASSLDWRGAYNEQFF; CDR3 DNA: TGTGCCAGCAGCTTAGATTGGCGGGGGGCCTACAATGAGCAGTTCTTC
CDR3 length: 14; D gene: TRBD2; V gene: TRBV6-1; J gene: TRBJ2-5; clone size: NA; CDR3 protein: CVSSLWTSRETQYF; CDR3 DNA: TGTGTCAGCAGCCTCTGGACTAGTAGAGAGACCCAGTACTTC
CDR3 length: 14; D gene: NA; V gene: TRBV6-1; J gene: TRBJ1-1; clone size: NA; CDR3 protein: CASRDSRHYTEAFF; CDR3 DNA: TGTGCCAGCCGGGACTCAAGGCATTACACTGAAGCTTTCTTT
CDR3 length: 16; D gene: TRBD2; V gene: TRBV6-1; J gene: TRBJ2-1; clone size: NA; CDR3 protein: CDSSDRTSGRFGEQFF; CDR3 DNA: TGTGACAGCAGTGACAGGACTAGCGGGAGATTCGGTGAGCAATTCTTC
CDR3 length: 12; D gene: NA; V gene: TRBV11-2; J gene: TRBJ2-1; clone size: NA; CDR3 protein: CASNLDQGRQFF; CDR3 DNA: TGTGCCAGCAACTTAGATCAGGGACGGCAGTTCTTC
CDR3 length: 15; D gene: NA; V gene: TRBV19; J gene: TRBJ2-1; clone size: NA; CDR3 protein: CAGTSGGSSYNEQFF; CDR3 DNA: TGTGCCGGTACAAGCGGCGGCAGCTCCTACAATGAGCAGTTCTTC
CDR3 length: 15; D gene: NA; V gene: TRBV30; J gene: TRBJ2-7; clone size: NA; CDR3 protein: CAWSSPLLQIYKQYF; CDR3 DNA: TGTGCCTGGAGTTCCCCCCTCCTGCAGATCTACAAGCAGTACTTC
CDR3 length: 15; D gene: NA; V gene: TRBV12-3/TRBV12-4; J gene: TRBJ2-1; clone size: NA; CDR3 protein: CAITTHGTGRDEQFF; CDR3 DNA: TGTGCCATCACCACTCACGGCACAGGGAGGGATGAGCAGTTCTTC
CDR3 length: 15; D gene: NA; V gene: TRBV7-9; J gene: TRBJ2-7; clone size: NA; CDR3 protein: CASSLAGGATYEHYF; CDR3 DNA: TGTGCCAGCAGCTTAGCAGGGGGGGCGACCTACGAGCATTACTTC
CDR3 length: 13; D gene: NA; V gene: TRBV25-1; J gene: TRBJ2-1; clone size: NA; CDR3 protein: CASSGDQYNEQFF; CDR3 DNA: TGTGCCAGCAGCGGGGATCAGTACAATGAGCAGTTCTTC
CDR3 length: 13; D gene: NA; V gene: TRBV29-1; J gene: TRBJ2-7; clone size: NA; CDR3 protein: CSVEGDGTHEQYF; CDR3 DNA: TGCAGCGTAGAAGGGGACGGAACTCACGAGCAGTACTTC
CDR3 length: 16; D gene: NA; V gene: TRBV11-3; J gene: TRBJ2-3; clone size: NA; CDR3 protein: CASSLGGASSTDMRYF; CDR3 DNA: TGTGCCAGTAGCTTGGGGGGTGCTTCTAGCACAGATATGCGGTATTTT
CDR3 length: 15; D gene: NA; V gene: TRBV6-1; J gene: TRBJ2-3; clone size: NA; CDR3 protein: CSSSELQGSTNTQYF; CDR3 DNA: TGTTCCAGCAGTGAACTTCAAGGTAGCACAAATACGCAGTATTTT
CDR3 length: 14; D gene: NA; V gene: TRBV28; J gene: TRBJ1-2; clone size: NA; CDR3 protein: CASSPIGTKKGYTF; CDR3 DNA: TGTGCCAGCAGTCCAATAGGAACCAAAAAAGGCTACACCTTC
CDR3 length: 14; D gene: NA; V gene: TRBV28; J gene: TRBJ2-2; clone size: once; CDR3 protein: CASSPGNRNGELFF; CDR3 DNA: TGTGCCAGTAGTCCGGGTAACCGGAACGGGGAGCTGTTTTTT
CDR3 length: 14; D gene: NA; V gene: TRBV11-1; J gene: TRBJ2-2; clone size: few; CDR3 protein: CASSYTSGTEELFF; CDR3 DNA: TGTGCCAGCAGCTATACGAGCGGCACCGAAGAGCTGTTTTTT
CDR3 length: 15; D gene: NA; V gene: TRBV5-4; J gene: TRBJ1-2; clone size: many; CDR3 protein: CASSLMGGHNYGYTF; CDR3 DNA: TGTGCCAGCAGCTTGATGGGGGGCCACAACTATGGCTACACCTTC
CDR3 length: 14; D gene: TRBD1; V gene: TRBV7-9; J gene: TRBJ2-5; clone size: many; CDR3 protein: CASRARDSQETQYF; CDR3 DNA: TGTGCCAGCAGGGCTCGGGACAGTCAAGAGACCCAGTACTTC
CDR3 length: 14; D gene: NA; V gene: TRBV6-5; J gene: TRBJ2-2; clone size: many; CDR3 protein: CASSYSRRSGELFF; CDR3 DNA: TGTGCCAGCAGTTACTCTAGGAGGTCCGGGGAGCTGTTTTTT
CDR3 length: 15; D gene: NA; V gene: TRBV28; J gene: TRBJ2-1; clone size: many; CDR3 protein: CASRPRGSSYNEQFF; CDR3 DNA: TGTGCCAGCCGCCCCAGGGGCAGCTCCTACAATGAGCAGTTCTTC
CDR3 length: 14; D gene: NA; V gene: TRBV6-6; J gene: TRBJ1-3; clone size: once; CDR3 protein: CVSRQVDSGNTLYF; CDR3 DNA: TGTGTCAGCAGACAGGTAGACTCTGGAAACACCTTATATTTT
CDR3 length: 15; D gene: NA; V gene: TRBV7-9; J gene: TRBJ2-1; clone size: NA; CDR3 protein: CASNPRDGEVDEQFF; CDR3 DNA: TGTGCCAGCAACCCCCGGGACGGAGAGGTCGATGAGCAGTTCTTC
CDR3 length: 15; D gene: TRBD1; V gene: TRBV19; J gene: TRBJ1-5; clone size: once; CDR3 protein: CASTMTGGLNQPQHF; CDR3 DNA: TGTGCCAGTACTATGACAGGGGGTTTGAATCAGCCCCAGCATTTT